This T cell receptor beta chain was profiled in a study of vaccination effects on CD4 cells after COVID-19. The study's findings and limits: In vaccinees who were healthy, merely 1 out of 255 vaccine-induced clones cross-reacted with common cold coronaviruses.

Only in-frame clones appear in the TCRdb table, and some are missing; sequencing was by immunoSEQ multiplex PCR. The table lists 41,000 or so clones, roughly two thirds of them singletons, with under 30% in the top ten. The CDR3 loop spans 12 amino acids. The ends were cut back, 4 bases at V and 7 bases at J, with 7 bases in the middle. In germline, CDR1 is LNHDA, CDR2 SQIVND (reference sequence). This clone appeared many times. What it recognizes is unknown. Using viral peptide pools, the ViraFEST assay grew out antigen-specific CD4+ T cells prior to sequencing. Around day 10 of culture, CD4+ T cells were separated out. Vaccine recipients lacked prior SARS-CoV-2 infection and had negative nucleocapsid antibodies.

V and J are TRBV19 and TRBJ2-2; D remains unclear. The starting material was CD4+ T cells from PBMCs cultured with HCoV-OC43 spike peptides, obtained before COVID-19 vaccination. Subset specified: HCoV-OC43 spike overlapping peptide pool stimulation. The receptor's source is a human donor who received a COVID-19 vaccine. CDR3 loop: CASSSRVGELFF. CDR3 sequence (DNA): TGTGCCAGTAGTAGCCGGGTCGGGGAGCTGTTTTTT.